This TCR beta chain originates from a study of regulatory T cells in long-lasting Graves disease. This clonotype has more than one count but fewer than ten. Germline V gene data show CDR1 as MNHEY and CDR2 as SVGEGT. The V end lost 7 bases, the J end lost 0 bases, and 13 bases lay between the germline ends. CDR3 size: 14 residues. Researchers made TCR beta libraries by using iRepertoire HTBI primers and running Arm-PCR on CDR3 regions. Authors' data handling: Samples jointly harbored 55 to 75 TRBV and some 13 TRBJ segments. TCRdb ran MiXCR on the multiplex PCR reads and lists one entry per CDR3 protein. For this entry, the V and J calls and clone size follow TCRdb and not the study's own pipeline. The sample has hundreds of thousands of distinct CDR3 sequences, 15% to 20% seen once. This sample's time point: newly diagnosed GD, antithyroid drugs for less than 3 months. Following extraction of RNA from PBMCs, that RNA was used to make the TCR library.

A further study also used this sample, focusing on T cells in Graves' hyperthyroidism and ophthalmopathy. As that study records: In the first-round RT-PCR of the TCR CDR3, the HTBI primer set was used.

The specimen was peripheral blood mononuclear cells (PBMCs), collected at new diagnosis, from a patient treated with antithyroid drugs. The receptor was derived from a man younger than 30 with Graves disease. This sequence joins TRBV6-2 or TRBV6-3 and TRBJ2-7, with D possibly TRBD1 on 6 matching bases. This CDR3 reads CASNSRGGSYEQYF. DNA of the CDR3: TGTGCCAGCAACAGCCGAGGGGGCTCCTACGAGCAGTACTTC.